This T cell receptor beta chain was identified in a study of blood T cells in healthy people across ages. Total RNA extracted from each sample amounted to at least 5 micrograms. Remarks on this clonotype: Its antigen is not identified.

Findings and caveats of the study: Leaving the PBMCs unsorted stopped any conclusive comparison of naive versus antigen-experienced cells. When set beside aged donors, long-lived donors presented more naive CD4+ cells and higher diversity.

Next came a second PCR, run for roughly 6 to 11 cycles, which used a sample-barcoded 5' primer along with a J-beta primer mix. Each CDR3 protein is one row after TCRdb ran MiXCR on the 5' RACE reads. This sample has 750,000 or so distinct CDR3 sequences, with just under 25% found just once. In germline, CDR1 is MDHEN, CDR2 SYDVKM. This CDR3 has 13 residues. V lost 6 bases to trimming and J lost 2 bases, with 10 bases between them. This sample also belongs to another study, concerning T cells of mothers and their children. From that study: Some 2.7 million TCR beta reads per child versus over 9.5 million per mother.

The sample was blood. This receptor was obtained from a boy younger than 18 in good health. J is TRBJ2-5 and V is TRBV28; D unresolved. In nucleotides, the CDR3 is TGTGCCAGCAGCCAGACTGTACAAGAGACCCAGTACTTC. This codes for CASSQTVQETQYF.